The subject of this entry is one T cell receptor beta chain. Its antigen is not known. This specimen belongs to a study of shared clonotypes between healthy human individuals. Study-wide points: Genetic and exposure-history diversity was limited by the small donor number. Rarefaction indicated that sorted-subset sequencing remained incomplete although depth was large.

The authors' processing: ImmunoSEQ gave junction-only sequences without quality scores, so filtering differed. Assay: immunoSEQ multiplex PCR; the TCRdb copy retains only in-frame clones and omits some. The V and J calls and clone size are taken from that table; D and trimming were inferred from the DNA. The sample shows about 1.5 million clones, 95% to 99% of them seen only once. With 4 bases removed from V and 0 bases from J, the gap between germline ends came to 11 bases. The germline gives CDR1 SGHRS, CDR2 YFSETQ. CDR3 size: 14 residues. The receptor's source is a man aged 25-45 years in good health. The sample consisted of naive CD4+ T cells sorted from blood. The sample's subset: CD45RA+ positively selected. The rearrangement joins TRBV5-1 to TRBJ2-7, with D hard to call. CDR3 sequence (DNA): TGCGCCAGCAGCGTGGACCCTAGCTCCTACGAGCAGTACTTC. Translation gives CASSVDPSSYEQYF.